This is a list of T cell receptor beta chains from one sample in a study of T cells in Graves' hyperthyroidism and ophthalmopathy. TCRdb re-called the multiplex PCR reads with MiXCR, one entry per CDR3 protein. The repertoire has hundreds of thousands of distinct CDR3 sequences, less than 15% of them found once; the top ten carry 10% to 13%. The specimen was blood. Receptor source: a woman younger than 30 with Graves' hyperthyroidism. Each CDR3 is given with its conserved first and last residue. The D gene is left open where the match is weak. Clone size appears in some rows only: once, few, many, or a class for an expanded clone.

d_gene: -
j_gene: TRBJ1-2
abundance: -
v_gene: TRBV6-1
CDR3nt: TGTGCCAGCGGCCTCCGGGGAGGGGGCTACACCTTC
CDR3aa: CASGLRGGGYTF

d_gene: -
j_gene: TRBJ2-2
abundance: once
v_gene: TRBV12-3/TRBV12-4
CDR3nt: TGTGCCAGCAGTTTAGGCGGGGACGGCACCGGGGAGCTGTTTTTT
CDR3aa: CASSLGGDGTGELFF

d_gene: -
j_gene: TRBJ1-5
abundance: many
v_gene: TRBV20-1
CDR3nt: TGCAGTGCCCGCCCCGGGGGAGATAGCAATCAGCCCCAGCATTTT
CDR3aa: CSARPGGDSNQPQHF

d_gene: -
j_gene: TRBJ1-5
abundance: few
v_gene: TRBV4-1
CDR3nt: TGCGCCAGCAGCCAAGGGCTCGCACAGGGCCGCAATCAGCCCCAGCATTTT
CDR3aa: CASSQGLAQGRNQPQHF

d_gene: -
j_gene: TRBJ1-1
abundance: many
v_gene: TRBV5-1
CDR3nt: TGCGCCAGCAGCTTCAGCGGATGGGACACTGAAGCTTTCTTT
CDR3aa: CASSFSGWDTEAFF

d_gene: TRBD2
j_gene: TRBJ2-2
abundance: many
v_gene: TRBV2
CDR3nt: TGTGCCAGCAGCCCCCGGGGAGCGGGAGGACTGGCCACCGGGGAGCTGTTTTTT
CDR3aa: CASSPRGAGGLATGELFF

d_gene: -
j_gene: TRBJ2-7
abundance: many
v_gene: TRBV20-1
CDR3nt: TGCAGTGCTAACCCCCTCCCCGGGTCCCTTGGCCGCACCGACGAGCAGTACTTC
CDR3aa: CSANPLPGSLGRTDEQYF

d_gene: -
j_gene: TRBJ2-5
abundance: -
v_gene: TRBV6-1
CDR3nt: TGTGCCAGCAAGGTCCGTTACCAAGAGACCCAGTACTTC
CDR3aa: CASKVRYQETQYF

d_gene: TRBD1
j_gene: TRBJ2-1
abundance: -
v_gene: TRBV11-2
CDR3nt: TGTGCCAGCAGACTGGGACAGGGGGTGAATGAGCAGTTCTTC
CDR3aa: CASRLGQGVNEQFF

d_gene: -
j_gene: TRBJ2-1
abundance: many
v_gene: TRBV7-9
CDR3nt: TGTGCCAGCAGCTCACTGATCGGGCGCCATGAGCAGTTCTTC
CDR3aa: CASSSLIGRHEQFF

d_gene: -
j_gene: TRBJ1-6
abundance: -
v_gene: TRBV6-2/TRBV6-3
CDR3nt: TGTGCCAGCAAGGGGTGGGCCTATAATTCACCCCTCCACTTT
CDR3aa: CASKGWAYNSPLHF